The clone carrying this T cell receptor beta chain was counted between two and nine times. Antigen unknown. From the 5' RACE reads, TCRdb called clonotypes with MiXCR, one entry per CDR3 protein. The sample consists of about 92,000 distinct CDR3 sequences, approximately 12% of them appearing once. Time point: sample taken at primary tumor resection. Unsorted whole RNA samples from tumor, nontumor lung or frozen PBMC were sequenced. Samples were obtained from some 70 donors, all untreated early-stage non-small cell lung cancer patients. The data were taken from a study of spatial heterogeneity in lung cancer. The wider study: A consistent excess of beta-chain over alpha-chain sequences was detected. Study results and limitations: Resection blood, more than follow-up blood, showed ubiquitous expanded tumor TCRs.

Germline V lookup: CDR1 SGDLS, CDR2 YYNGEE. The V and J ends lost 0 bases and 0 bases, in that order; junction bases with no gene match: 8. CDR3 length: 17 residues. The gene calls are TRBV9 and TRBJ2-5; 7 nucleotides align to TRBD2. Source: PBMCs, taken at surgery. This TCR derives from a male donor with early-stage non-small cell lung cancer. The CDR3 spells CASSVGRGSQYQETQYF. For the CDR3, the DNA is TGTGCCAGCAGCGTAGGGCGCGGGAGCCAGTACCAAGAGACCCAGTACTTC.